This T cell receptor (beta chain) was sequenced for a study of radiotherapy plus CTLA-4 blockade in lung cancer. On the study more broadly: Disease control was seen in approximately 29% of patients, objective responses in approximately 19%.

Generated by immunoSEQ multiplex PCR, the TCRdb table keeps only in-frame clones and is missing some. In the table there are 15,000 to 20,000 clones, more than 75% of which are singletons. V was cut by 8 bases and J by 1 base, with 14 bases left in between. The CDR3 length is 14 residues. Germline CDR1 and CDR2: SEHNR and FQNEAQ (reference sequence). Specimen: peripheral blood, collected from a patient treated with radiotherapy plus ipilimumab. V is TRBV7-9 and J is TRBJ1-1; tentative D call: TRBD1 (5 bases). The sequence was obtained from a human donor with non-small cell lung cancer whose response to radiotherapy plus ipilimumab could not be evaluated. The CDR3 DNA is TGTGCCAGCGTTTGGGGGGGAAAGAACACTGAAGCTTTCTTT. Translating it yields CASVWGGKNTEAFF.